This TCR beta chain was captured by sequencing in a study of Ad26.COV2.S vaccination and SARS-CoV-2 variants (dated by TCRdb to the early 2020s). Background on the whole study: Vaccine-arm donors came from COV1001, a multicentre, randomized, double-blind, placebo-controlled phase I-IIa trial of Ad26.COV2.S in healthy adults. Ad26.COV2.S was given intramuscularly at 5x10^10 or 1x10^11 viral particles, as a single shot or as two shots 56 days apart. TCRbeta repertoire sequencing served as the tool for gauging how specific and how broad the SARS-CoV-2-reactive T cell receptors were following Ad26.COV2.S vaccination. The TCR-sequenced set comprised approximately 30 samples: 19 Ad26.COV2.S vaccine recipients, 5 placebo recipients and 8 SARS-CoV-2 convalescent individuals. Participants in the trial were split at random into five groups of five each, receiving low-dose or high-dose Ad26.COV2.S once or twice, or else placebo on both occasions. Investigators did not know the trial group allocation while performing experiments and assessing outcomes. What the research found in general, with its limitations: Vaccine and placebo recipients had comparable non-spike TCR breadth, which fits with the vaccine containing only spike. It was noted by the authors that total T cell responses may have been underestimated by the TCR breadth and depth analyses. The study lacked the statistical power to compare responses across vaccine doses or regimens. Ad26.COV2.S recipients had higher spike-specific TCR breadth than placebo recipients (P = 0.0014). After vaccination, spike-specific CD8+ and CD4+ T cell responses were reported to show substantial breadth.

The immunoSEQ Assay was the method used to sequence TCRbeta CDR3 regions. After extraction, genomic DNA underwent amplification by bias-controlled multiplex PCR, followed by high-throughput sequencing. From the authors' description of their analysis: To quantify the absolute abundance of every unique TCRbeta CDR3 region, sequences were collapsed and filtered. T cell fraction was estimated by normalizing TCRbeta template counts to usable DNA, with usable DNA measured through amplification of reference genes found in all nucleated cells. Repertoire TCRs were annotated as SARS-CoV-2-specific when V gene, CDR3 amino acid sequence and J gene were exactly matched to a known reactive TCR set. The reference SARS-CoV-2 TCR set came from MIRA and was filtered for enrichment in COVID-19-positive ImmuneCODE repertoires, removing public or cross-reactive TCRs. Based on the MIRA antigens, annotated TCRs were further analysed at the level of specific ORF or position within ORF. Breadth was defined as the number of annotated unique rearrangements divided by the total number of unique productive rearrangements, and depth was defined as the summed frequency of the annotated unique rearrangements. Two-sided Wilcoxon rank-sum tests were used to compare TCR breadth between groups. This is the immuneACCESS table as TCRdb keeps it, with only in-frame sequences that have V and J called. A part of the clones is gone; compared with another copy, unresolved V genes explain less than half, and the rest is unexplained. D and trimming come from the DNA, and the V and J calls and clone size come from that table. In all, the sample holds roughly 420,000 clones, and more than 75% of those were seen once. Approximately 4% of the sample rests with the top ten.

This clone was detected only once. This receptor's antigen is unknown. No per-base quality is available; no much larger clone lies one base away. This sample's treatment or condition label indicates: roughly 19 received Ad26.COV2.S at low or high dose, single or two shots; five or six received placebo; per-sample allocation not given. Repertoires of vaccine and placebo recipients were sequenced from samples taken on day 63 after the first injection. Cohort 1b enrolled around 23 adults aged 18-55 years at a single site in Boston, USA, between 29 July and 7 August 2020. Ad26.COV2.S was a replication-incompetent adenovirus type 26 vector expressing a prefusion-stabilized SARS-CoV-2 spike protein from the original Wuhan strain. Sequenced here: peripheral blood, sampled in a trial of Ad26.COV2.S vaccine versus placebo. This TCR was recovered from a person aged 18-65 years who received the Ad26.COV2.S COVID-19 vaccine or a placebo.

The CDR3 region reads CASSLSSLVGGRYNEQFF. In nucleotides, the sequence is TGTGCCAGCAGTTTATCGAGTCTGGTTGGGGGGAGGTACAATGAGCAGTTCTTC. The sequence joins TRBV27 to TRBJ2-1; D gene: possibly TRBD2, on 6 matching bases. The CDR3 covers 18 residues, taking in both the cysteine and the phenylalanine. Only the CDR3 DNA is retained, 54 bases long and in frame from the first base. V and J lose 0 bases and 4 bases, and a span of 19 bases separates them. CDR1 and CDR2 were assigned from the germline V gene (reference sequence) as MNHEY and SMNVEV.